A selection of T cell receptor beta chains follows, all from one sample in a study of T cell responses to AZD1222 COVID-19 vaccine. TCRdb's table, derived via immunoSEQ multiplex PCR, lists solely in-frame clones and lacks some. The sample consists of around 160,000 clones, around 94% of them appearing once. The starting material was peripheral blood, obtained 28 days after the second AZD1222 dose. The source is an adult who received the AZD1222 COVID-19 vaccine. CDR3s include the opening cysteine and the closing phenylalanine or tryptophan. The order of the fields is D gene, clone size, V gene, J gene, CDR3 protein, CDR3 DNA. A D gene is named only where the DNA matches it firmly. Not all rows give a size; the values are once, few, many and, for expanded clones, a class.

.	once	TRBV11-3	TRBJ2-3	CASSSPAPFGTQYF	TGTGCCAGCAGCTCACCAGCGCCGTTTGGGACGCAGTATTTT
TRBD1	once	TRBV6-5	TRBJ1-2	CASRRDRGWYGYTF	TGTGCCAGCAGGAGAGACAGGGGGTGGTATGGCTACACCTTC
.	.	TRBV24-1	TRBJ2-2	CATSEPGGELFF	TGTGCCACCAGTGAACCGGGAGGGGAGCTGTTTTTT
.	.	TRBV29-1	TRBJ2-1	CSVGAVGEQFF	TGCAGCGTTGGGGCGGTCGGCGAGCAGTTCTTC
TRBD2	.	TRBV28	TRBJ2-3	CASSLRTSGRLSSTDTQYF	TGTGCCAGCAGTTTGCGGACTAGCGGGCGTCTCTCTAGCACAGATACGCAGTATTTT
.	.	TRBV5-4	TRBJ2-1	CASSLLPSSYNEQFF	TGTGCCAGCAGCTTGCTTCCCAGCTCCTACAATGAGCAGTTCTTC
.	.	TRBV9	TRBJ2-2	CASSAVGGDTGELFF	TGTGCCAGCAGCGCGGTGGGGGGTGATACCGGGGAGCTGTTTTTT
.	.	TRBV28	TRBJ1-3	CASTASSVVSGNTIYF	TGTGCCAGCACCGCATCATCGGTTGTCTCTGGAAACACCATATATTTT
.	once	TRBV5-4	TRBJ1-1	CASSPPGGALNTEAFF	TGTGCCAGCAGCCCCCCGGGGGGCGCCCTAAACACTGAAGCTTTCTTT
.	.	TRBV19	TRBJ1-2	CASSPDRLNNYGYTF	TGTGCCAGTTCACCGGACAGACTAAACAACTATGGCTACACCTTC
TRBD2	once	TRBV19	TRBJ2-1	CASSSGGSSYNEQFF	TGTGCCAGTAGTAGCGGCGGGAGCTCCTACAATGAGCAGTTCTTC
.	.	TRBV6-2/TRBV6-3	TRBJ2-3	CASSYEGPDTQYF	TGTGCCAGCAGTTACGAGGGGCCAGATACGCAGTATTTT
TRBD1	.	TRBV6-5	TRBJ1-1	CASSKDRATEAFF	TGTGCCAGCAGCAAAGACAGGGCTACTGAAGCTTTCTTT
.	.	TRBV3-1/TRBV3-2	TRBJ1-1	CASSPAGRNTEAFF	TGTGCCAGCAGCCCTGCGGGTCGGAACACTGAAGCTTTCTTT
TRBD1	.	TRBV6-5	TRBJ2-7	CASSYSDRGYEQYF	TGTGCCAGCAGTTACTCGGACAGGGGCTACGAGCAGTACTTC
TRBD2	.	TRBV5-6	TRBJ2-7	CASSLKLAGGSSYEQYF	TGTGCCAGCAGCTTGAAGTTAGCGGGAGGGAGCTCCTACGAGCAGTACTTC
.	.	TRBV5-1	TRBJ2-5	CASSPRTGTQETQYF	TGCGCCAGCAGCCCGAGAACCGGGACCCAAGAGACCCAGTACTTC